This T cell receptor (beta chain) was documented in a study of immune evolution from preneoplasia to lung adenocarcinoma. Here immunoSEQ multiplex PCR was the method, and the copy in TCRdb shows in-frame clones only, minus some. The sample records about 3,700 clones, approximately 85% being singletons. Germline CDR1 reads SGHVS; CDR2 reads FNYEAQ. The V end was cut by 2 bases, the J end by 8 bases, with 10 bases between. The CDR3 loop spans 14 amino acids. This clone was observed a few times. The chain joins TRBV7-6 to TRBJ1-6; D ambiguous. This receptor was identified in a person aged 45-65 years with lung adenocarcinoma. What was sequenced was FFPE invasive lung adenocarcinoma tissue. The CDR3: CASSLTAPDSPLHF. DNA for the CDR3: TGTGCCAGCAGCTTAACAGCGCCAGATTCACCCCTCCACTTT. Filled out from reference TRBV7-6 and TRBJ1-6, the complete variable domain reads GAGVSQSPRYKVTKRGQDVALRCDPISGHVSLYWYRQALGQGPEFLTYFNYEAQQDKSGLPNDRFSAERPEGSISTLTIQRTEQRDSAMYRCASSLTAPDSPLHFGNGTRLTVT.